These 20 T cell receptor beta chains originate from one sample sequenced in a study of T cells after yellow fever vaccination. One entry per CDR3 protein results from TCRdb running MiXCR on the 5' RACE reads. The table includes around 320,000 distinct CDR3 sequences, roughly 9% detected once. The sample was CD4+ T cells sorted from PBMCs, taken 5 days after the yellow fever booster vaccination. All receptors come from a man between 18 and 35 years old who received the YFV17D yellow fever vaccine.

In its sample, this clonotype was seen a few times. The CDR3 region has the DNA TGCGCCAGCAGCTTGGAGGGGAAGGACTATGGCTACACCTTC. It encodes CASSLEGKDYGYTF. The rearrangement joins TRBV5-1 to TRBJ1-2; a weak D match, TRBD1 (5 bases). The CDR3 extends over 14 amino acids. V lost 0 bases, J lost 3 bases, and 9 bases lay in between. Germline CDR1 is SGHRS and CDR2 is YFSETQ.

This chain joins TRBV7-2 and TRBJ1-4, with D possibly TRBD1 on 5 matching bases. The CDR3 loop spans 15 amino acids. V lost 0 bases to trimming and J lost 5 bases, with 10 bases between them. The germline CDR1 and CDR2 sequences are SGHTA and FQGNSA. The CDR3 DNA reads as TGTGCCAGCAGCTTAGCGGCCGGGGCGAATGAAAAACTGTTTTTT. Protein: CASSLAAGANEKLFF.

This clonotype has just a few counts. The chain links TRBV7-2 to TRBJ2-5; 12 bases match TRBD2. The CDR3 loop spans 17 amino acids. CDR1 SGHTA and CDR2 FQGNSA come from the germline V gene. The junction had 8 bases not matched to a gene; V was cut back by 1 base and J by 5 bases. The CDR3 DNA reads TGTGCCAGCAGCTTAGGGCTAGCGGGGGGGAGGCGGGAGACCCAGTACTTC. This sequence encodes CASSLGLAGGRRETQYF.

In its sample, this clonotype was seen many times. V and J are TRBV7-8 and TRBJ2-1; 8 bases map to TRBD1. Germline loops: CDR1 SGHVS, CDR2 FQNEAQ. This CDR3 contains 15 residues. Trimming at V came to 6 bases and at J to 8 bases, leaving 12 bases not matched to a gene. CDR3: CASRPARTGYHEQFF. The CDR3 DNA is TGTGCCAGCAGACCCGCCCGGACAGGGTATCATGAGCAGTTCTTC. The complete variable domain, with remaining parts taken from reference TRBV7-8 and TRBJ2-1, reads GAGVSQSPRYKVAKRGQDVALRCDPISGHVSLFWYQQALGQGPEFLTYFQNEAQLDKSGLPSDRFFAERPEGSVSTLKIQRTQQEDSAVYLCASRPARTGYHEQFFGPGTRLTVL.

This chain connects TRBV7-2 to TRBJ1-3; TRBD1 is a possible D gene (5 bases). V was cut by 5 bases and J by 4 bases, with 18 bases left in between. Germline-derived CDR1 and CDR2 are SGHTA and FQGNSA. This CDR3 is built from 16 residues. This CDR3 reads CASSPNRQGAGNTIYF. The DNA for the CDR3 is TGTGCCAGCAGCCCAAATCGGCAGGGAGCGGGAAACACCATATATTTT. Combining the CDR3 with reference TRBV7-2 and TRBJ1-3 gives the whole variable domain GAGVSQSPSNKVTEKGKDVELRCDPISGHTALYWYRQSLGQGLEFLIYFQGNSAPDKSGLPSDRFSAERTGGSVSTLTIQRTQQEDSAVYLCASSPNRQGAGNTIYFGEGSWLTVV.

This clonotype was seen at least ten times. V and J are TRBV5-5 and TRBJ2-4; D gene unclear. The ends were cut back, 2 bases at V and 6 bases at J, with 15 bases in the middle. Germline CDR1 and CDR2: SGHKS and YYEKEE (reference sequence). The CDR3 has 15 residues. CDR3 coding DNA: TGTGCCAGCAGCTTTAATAGGTTAGGCCTAAACATTCAGTACTTC. Translation gives CASSFNRLGLNIQYF. The whole variable domain, filled in from reference TRBV5-5 and TRBJ2-4, reads DAGVTQSPTHLIKTRGQQVTLRCSPISGHKSVSWYQQVLGQGPQFIFQYYEKEERGRGNFPDRFSARQFPNYSSELNVNALLLGDSALYLCASSFNRLGLNIQYFGAGTRLSVL.

The chain employs TRBV12-3 or TRBV12-4 and TRBJ2-5, with 13 bases aligning to TRBD2. V dropped 6 bases and J dropped 1; count of bases not matched to a gene: 5. This CDR3 contains 16 residues. The CDR3 nucleotides are TGTGCCAGCAGGCCGGGGACTAGCGGGATCCAAGAGACCCAGTACTTC. The encoded protein is CASRPGTSGIQETQYF.

Here the CDR3 reads CASSNDRDYYEQYF. The CDR3 DNA reads as TGTGCCAGCAGTAATGACAGGGACTACTACGAGCAGTACTTC. The V gene is TRBV6-5, the J gene TRBJ2-7; the D gene could be TRBD1 or TRBD2 (7 bases each). Germline CDR1 MNHEY, CDR2 SVGAGI. CDR3 size: 14 residues. Between the trimmed V and J ends, which lost 5 bases and 3 bases, there was a span of 14 bases.

This chain joins TRBV20-1 and TRBJ2-3; D is unclear. V dropped 1 base and J dropped 4 bases, with 12 bases sitting between them. The germline V gene has CDR1 DFQATT and CDR2 SNEGSKA (reference sequence). The CDR3 extends over 14 amino acids. The DNA of the CDR3 is TGCAGTGCTAGAGGCCCAATATTGGCAGATACGCAGTATTTT. Encoded protein: CSARGPILADTQYF.

This clonotype came up a few times. As DNA, the CDR3 is TGTGCCAGCAGTAAAATTGACAGGGACTCTGGAAACACCATATATTTT. Translating gives CASSKIDRDSGNTIYF. V and J are TRBV12-3 or TRBV12-4 and TRBJ1-3, with TRBD1 matching over 7 bases. The CDR3 covers 16 residues. V gave up 5 bases and J gave up 0 bases; unmatched junction bases: 7.

This chain connects TRBV27 to TRBJ1-2, with D unresolved. The CDR3 spans 12 residues. Deletions cut 4 bases from V and 6 bases from J, with 9 bases between. Germline V gene data show CDR1 as MNHEY and CDR2 as SMNVEV (reference sequence). In nucleotides, the CDR3 is TGTGCCAGCAGTTCCGGATTAAATGGCTACACCTTC. Translating gives CASSSGLNGYTF.

V usage is TRBV29-1 and J usage is TRBJ2-2; D remains unclear. The CDR3 extends over 12 amino acids. From germline, CDR1 is SQVTM and CDR2 ANQGSEA. V was trimmed by 6 bases and J by 3 bases, leaving 8 bases between them. The CDR3 loop reads CSVLLDTGELFF. As DNA, the CDR3 is TGCAGCGTCCTATTGGACACCGGGGAGCTGTTTTTT.

This chain joins TRBV20-1 and TRBJ1-4; no clear D gene. The V end was cut by 7 bases, the J end by 0 bases, with 9 bases between. In germline, CDR1 is DFQATT, CDR2 SNEGSKA (reference sequence). The CDR3 has 13 amino acids. CDR3 protein: CSVRYSTNEKLFF. CDR3 in DNA: TGCAGTGTTCGGTACTCAACTAATGAAAAACTGTTTTTT.

This clonotype was seen a few times. The chain employs TRBV5-1 and TRBJ1-4, with a tentative D call TRBD1 (5 bases). CDR1 and CDR2 (germline): SGHRS, YFSETQ. Trimming took off 3 bases at V and 2 bases at J, with 14 bases between the two ends. CDR3 size: 16 residues. The CDR3 nucleotides read TGCGCCAGCAGCTGGACAAGGCGGGCCACTAATGAAAAACTGTTTTTT. Translation gives CASSWTRRATNEKLFF.

This clonotype occurred a few times. The J gene is TRBJ2-1, the V gene TRBV20-1; D might be TRBD1 (6 bases). The germline CDR1 and CDR2 sequences are DFQATT and SNEGSKA (reference sequence). The CDR3 sequence is 14 residues long. V lost 6 bases to trimming and J lost 0 bases, with 12 bases between them. CDR3 bases: TGCAGTGCAAACAGGGCCAGCTCCTACAATGAGCAGTTCTTC. Encoded protein: CSANRASSYNEQFF.

V usage is TRBV4-1 and J usage is TRBJ1-6; no definite D call. Germline V lookup: CDR1 MGHRA, CDR2 YSYEKL. This CDR3 has 15 residues. With 2 bases removed from V and 5 bases from J, the gap between germline ends came to 10 bases. CDR3: CASSQPDSNNSPLHF. CDR3 DNA: TGCGCCAGCAGCCAACCCGACTCGAATAATTCACCCCTCCACTTT.

This chain uses TRBV5-1 with TRBJ2-3; D possibly corresponds to TRBD2 (6 bases). With 0 bases removed from V and 5 bases from J, the gap between germline ends came to 16 bases. The CDR3 is 16 residues long. Per the germline V gene, CDR1 is SGHRS and CDR2 is YFSETQ. The CDR3 sequence is CASSLGWGDEEDTQYF. The CDR3, as DNA: TGCGCCAGCAGCTTGGGCTGGGGGGACGAAGAAGATACGCAGTATTTT. The full variable domain, rest sourced from reference TRBV5-1 and TRBJ2-3, is KAGVTQTPRYLIKTRGQQVTLSCSPISGHRSVSWYQQTPGQGLQFLFEYFSETQRNKGNFPGRFSGRQFSNSRSEMNVSTLELGDSALYLCASSLGWGDEEDTQYFGPGTRLTVL.

The V and J genes are TRBV27 and TRBJ2-5; 11 bases are a match to TRBD2. This CDR3 is 17 amino acids long. V shed 4 bases and J 1 base; nucleotides not matched to a gene: 8. The germline V gene has CDR1 MNHEY and CDR2 SMNVEV (reference sequence). The CDR3 is CASSSLLAGASQETQYF. The CDR3 DNA reads as TGTGCCAGCAGTTCCCTACTAGCGGGGGCCTCCCAAGAGACCCAGTACTTC.

The chain has TRBV12-3 or TRBV12-4 and TRBJ1-4; weak D call: TRBD1 (6 bases). The CDR3 spans 15 residues. V was pared by 5 bases and J by 0 bases, with 10 bases between. The CDR3 region has the DNA TGTGCCAGCAGTCCACGACAGGCAACTAATGAAAAACTGTTTTTT. Translation: CASSPRQATNEKLFF.

V is TRBV27 and J is TRBJ2-5; D possibly uses TRBD1 or TRBD2 (5 bases each). The CDR3 length is 16 residues. Trimming left V 1 base short and J 5 bases short, with 17 bases between. Germline V gene lookup returns CDR1 MNHEY and CDR2 SMNVEV (reference sequence). The CDR3 DNA is TGTGCCAGCAGTTTATTAGGCGGTGGGGGACGGGAGACCCAGTACTTC. Its protein product is CASSLLGGGGRETQYF.